This TCR beta chain emerged from a study of T-cell reconstitution after alpha-beta-depleted transplantation in children. Study-level points and caveats: A year had passed since transplant, and T-cell counts and diversity by then came mostly from newly produced T cells. By about two months after transplant, alpha-beta T cells reportedly arose from several hundred graft clones that had expanded. Day-60 TCRbeta diversity that was high in some patients was derived from surviving recipient T cells and thymic progenitors.

Using unique molecular identifiers, the investigators prepared the TCRbeta library. TCRdb re-called the PCR reads through MiXCR, storing one row per CDR3 protein. The table has hundreds of thousands of distinct CDR3 sequences, approximately 12% seen once. CDR1 and CDR2 from the germline V gene are SGDLS and YYNGEE. V was clipped by 3 bases and J by 8 bases, with 15 bases between them. The CDR3 covers 14 residues. This clonotype was seen more than once but under ten times. Its target is unknown. This sequence joins TRBV9 and TRBJ2-1, with D unclear. This TCR came from a male patient younger than 18 who had a stem cell transplant for acute myeloid leukemia, so the T cells may come from the graft donor. The material was PBMCs, mostly from graft donor cells, obtained 360 days after TCRalphabeta/CD19-depleted stem cell transplant. The CDR3 DNA sequence: TGTGCCAGCAGCGGCCGACAAAGAGATCATGAGCAGTTCTTC. Its translation is CASSGRQRDHEQFF. Full variable domain (outside the CDR3, taken from reference TRBV9 and TRBJ2-1): DSGVTQTPKHLITATGQRVTLRCSPRSGDLSVYWYQQSLDQGLQFLIQYYNGEERAKGNILERFSAQQFPDLHSELNLSSLELGDSALYFCASSGRQRDHEQFFGPGTRLTVL.